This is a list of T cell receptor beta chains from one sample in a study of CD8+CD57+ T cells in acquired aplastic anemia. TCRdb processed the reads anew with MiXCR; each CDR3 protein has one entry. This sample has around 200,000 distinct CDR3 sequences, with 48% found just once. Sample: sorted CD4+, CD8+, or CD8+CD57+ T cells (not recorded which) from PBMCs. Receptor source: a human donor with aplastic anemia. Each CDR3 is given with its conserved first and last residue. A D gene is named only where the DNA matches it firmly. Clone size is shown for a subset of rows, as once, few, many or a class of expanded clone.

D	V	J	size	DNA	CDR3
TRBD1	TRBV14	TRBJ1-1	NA	TGTGCCAGCAGCCAACTAGAGCTTACAGGGGGGGGAGAAAAAACTGAAGCTTTCTTT	CASSQLELTGGGEKTEAFF
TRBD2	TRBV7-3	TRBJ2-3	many	TGTGCCAGCAGCTTAAATGTTTTCGGGGGGACCCACACAGATACGCAGTATTTT	CASSLNVFGGTHTDTQYF
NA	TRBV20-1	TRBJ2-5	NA	TGCAGTGCTAATAGACAAGGGACAGAGACCCAGTACTTC	CSANRQGTETQYF
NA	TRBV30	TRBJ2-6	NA	TGTGCCGGGGCACAGGGCTCGGGGGCCAACGTCCTGACTTTC	CAGAQGSGANVLTF
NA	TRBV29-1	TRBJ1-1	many	TGCAGCGGAGGCCAGGGGTGGTACACTGAAGCTTTCTTT	CSGGQGWYTEAFF
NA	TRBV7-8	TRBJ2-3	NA	TGTGCCAGCAGCTTAGAAGGGGGAGGTACGCAGTATTTT	CASSLEGGGTQYF
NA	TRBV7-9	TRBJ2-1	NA	TGTGCCAGCGGCCGCGGGGCCTACAATGAGCAGTTCTTC	CASGRGAYNEQFF
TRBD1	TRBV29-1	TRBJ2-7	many	TGCAGCGTTGAAGGGGACAGACGCTACGAGCAGTACTTC	CSVEGDRRYEQYF
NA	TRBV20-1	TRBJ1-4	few	TGCAGTGCTAGTAGGAGAGGTTCCAGGTCCCGGGAAAAACTGTTTTTT	CSASRRGSRSREKLFF
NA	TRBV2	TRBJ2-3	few	TGTGCGACGTCGCAGACACAAACCGTCACAGATACGCAGTATTTT	CATSQTQTVTDTQYF
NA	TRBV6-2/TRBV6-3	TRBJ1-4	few	TGTGCCAGCAGTTACTCGACACCTGACAGGCTATATAATGAAAAACTGTTTTTT	CASSYSTPDRLYNEKLFF
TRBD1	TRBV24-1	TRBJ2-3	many	TGTGCCACCAGTGAACCCCCTGGGACAGCAGGAGCAGATACGCAGTATTTT	CATSEPPGTAGADTQYF
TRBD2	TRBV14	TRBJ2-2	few	TGTGCCAGCAGCCCGCTGCGGGGGGGGACCCCCGGGGAGCTGTTTTTT	CASSPLRGGTPGELFF
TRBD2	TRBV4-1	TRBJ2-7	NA	TGCGCCAGCAGCCCGACTAGCCGCTACGAGCAGTACTTC	CASSPTSRYEQYF
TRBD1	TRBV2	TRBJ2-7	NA	TGTGCCAGCAGCCGCATGGGACAGGGAAATCAGCAGTACTTC	CASSRMGQGNQQYF
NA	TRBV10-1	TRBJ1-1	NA	TGCGCCAGCAGTGACTCACCGCTGAACACTGAAGCTTTCTTT	CASSDSPLNTEAFF
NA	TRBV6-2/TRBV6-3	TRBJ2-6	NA	TGTGCCAGCCGGGCCAGGAAGTCGCTCTCTGGGGCCAACGTCCTGACTTTC	CASRARKSLSGANVLTF
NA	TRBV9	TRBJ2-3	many	TGTGCCAGCGGCGGGATAGGGGATACGCAGTATTTT	CASGGIGDTQYF
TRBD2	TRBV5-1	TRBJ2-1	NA	TGCGCCAGCAGCTTGGGGGTAGCGGGAGATCACAATGAGCAGTTCTTC	CASSLGVAGDHNEQFF
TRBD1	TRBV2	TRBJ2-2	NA	TGTGCCAGCACAAGGGACAGTGAGATTCCTGTAGGAACCGGGGAGCTGTTTTTT	CASTRDSEIPVGTGELFF
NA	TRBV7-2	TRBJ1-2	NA	TGTGCCAGCAGCGCTGTCTGGGGTCCCGGGGGCTACACCTTC	CASSAVWGPGGYTF
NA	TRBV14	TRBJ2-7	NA	TGTGCCAGCAGCCAAGTGAGGGTCCACGAGCAGTACTTC	CASSQVRVHEQYF
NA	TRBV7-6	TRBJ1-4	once	TGTGCCAGCAGCTTAGCGCTGGGGGTAGGAGAAAAACTGTTTTTT	CASSLALGVGEKLFF
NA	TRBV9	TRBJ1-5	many	TGTGCCAGCAAAGGTAAAAACCAAAGGTGGCAGCCCCAGCATTTT	CASKGKNQRWQPQHF
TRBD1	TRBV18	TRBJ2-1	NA	TGTGCCAGCTCACGCCTCGGGACAGGGAAAGCCTACAATGAGCAGTTCTTC	CASSRLGTGKAYNEQFF
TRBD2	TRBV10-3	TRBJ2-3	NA	TGTGCCATCAGTGAGTCGAAGGGACTACTGAGCACAGATACGCAGTATTTT	CAISESKGLLSTDTQYF
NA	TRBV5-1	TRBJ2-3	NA	TGCGCCAGCAGCTTGGGGCAAATCACAGATACGCAGTATTTT	CASSLGQITDTQYF
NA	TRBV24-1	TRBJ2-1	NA	TGTGCCACCAGTGCCGCCTACAATGAGCAGTTCTTC	CATSAAYNEQFF
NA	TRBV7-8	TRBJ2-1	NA	TGTGCCAGCAGTCAGCCCTTTAACAATGAGCAGTTCTTC	CASSQPFNNEQFF
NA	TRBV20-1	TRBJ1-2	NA	TGCAGTGCTAGAGCCCCCGGGGATGGCTACACCTTC	CSARAPGDGYTF
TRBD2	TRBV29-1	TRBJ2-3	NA	TGCAGCGTCAGACTAGCGGGTGTGGTAGATACGCAGTATTTT	CSVRLAGVVDTQYF
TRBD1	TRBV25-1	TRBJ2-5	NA	TGTGCCAGCAGTGAAGGACAGGGGCAAGAGACCCAGTACTTC	CASSEGQGQETQYF
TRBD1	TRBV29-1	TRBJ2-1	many	TGCAGCGTTACCCAGGGGGCCAATGAGCAGTTCTTC	CSVTQGANEQFF
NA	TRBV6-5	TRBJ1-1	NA	TGTGCCAGCAGCCGTAATAGCGAAGCTGAAGCTTTCTTT	CASSRNSEAEAFF
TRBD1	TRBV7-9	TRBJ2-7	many	TGTGCCAGCAGCGCCGGGACAGGGATCTACGAGCAGTACTTC	CASSAGTGIYEQYF
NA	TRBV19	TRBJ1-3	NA	TGTGCCAGTAGTAGAGGGGGACCTGGAAGCACCATATATTTT	CASSRGGPGSTIYF
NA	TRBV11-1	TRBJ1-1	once	TGTGCCAACTTCCCTCTCCAAAGGGGAACTGAAGCTTTCTTT	CANFPLQRGTEAFF
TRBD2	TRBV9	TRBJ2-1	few	TGTGCCAGCAGCCCGGGACTAGGGGGGTCCTACAATGAGCAGTTCTTC	CASSPGLGGSYNEQFF
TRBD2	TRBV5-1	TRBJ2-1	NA	TGCGCCAGCAGCAAAGGGACTAGCGGGAGTATCGATGAGCAGTTCTTC	CASSKGTSGSIDEQFF
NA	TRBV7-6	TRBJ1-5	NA	TGTGCCAGCAGCTCTTCGATTGGAGGGAATCAGCCCCAGCATTTT	CASSSSIGGNQPQHF
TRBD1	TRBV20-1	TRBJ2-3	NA	TGCAGTGCTAGAGATCGGACAGGGGCAGGAGATACGCAGTATTTT	CSARDRTGAGDTQYF
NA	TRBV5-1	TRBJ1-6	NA	TGCGCCAGCAGCCCCTGGGACACCAATTCACCCCTCCACTTT	CASSPWDTNSPLHF
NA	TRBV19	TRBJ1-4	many	TGTGCCAGTAGTACCTTGAACCGACCGGGGACTAATGAAAAACTGTTTTTT	CASSTLNRPGTNEKLFF
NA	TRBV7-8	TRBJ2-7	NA	TGTGCCAGCAGCTTGGGGATAGGGATGGTCTACGAGCAGTACTTC	CASSLGIGMVYEQYF
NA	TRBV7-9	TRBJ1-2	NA	TGTGCCAGCAGCTTAAGGGGGATATATGGCTACACCTTC	CASSLRGIYGYTF